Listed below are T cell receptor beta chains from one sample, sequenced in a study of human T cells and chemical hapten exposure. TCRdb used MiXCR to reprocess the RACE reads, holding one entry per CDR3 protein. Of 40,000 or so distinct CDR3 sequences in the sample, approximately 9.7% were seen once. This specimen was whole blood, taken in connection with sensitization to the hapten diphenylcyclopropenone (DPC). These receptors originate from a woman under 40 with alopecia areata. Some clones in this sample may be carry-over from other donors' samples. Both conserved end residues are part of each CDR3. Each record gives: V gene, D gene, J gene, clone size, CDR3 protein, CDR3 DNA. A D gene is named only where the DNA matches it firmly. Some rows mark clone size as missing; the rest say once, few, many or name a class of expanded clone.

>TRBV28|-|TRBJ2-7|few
CASSFGTLQKQYF
TGTGCCAGCAGTTTTGGGACCCTTCAGAAGCAGTACTTC
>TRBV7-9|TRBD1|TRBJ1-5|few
CASSRDRGPNQPQHF
TGTGCCAGCAGCCGGGACAGGGGGCCTAATCAGCCCCAGCATTTT
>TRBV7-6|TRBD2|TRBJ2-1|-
CASSWGGTSGQNEQFF
TGTGCCAGCAGCTGGGGGGGGACTAGCGGTCAAAATGAGCAGTTCTTC
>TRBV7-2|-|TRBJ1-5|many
CASSLDWGRGQPQHF
TGTGCCAGCAGCTTAGACTGGGGAAGAGGACAGCCCCAGCATTTT
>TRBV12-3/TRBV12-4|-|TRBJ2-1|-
CASSPRGGVNEQFF
TGTGCCAGCAGTCCAAGGGGGGGTGTCAATGAGCAGTTCTTC
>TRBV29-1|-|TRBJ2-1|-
CSVETGHAEQFF
TGCAGCGTTGAAACGGGGCATGCTGAGCAGTTCTTC
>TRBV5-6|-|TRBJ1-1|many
CASSLFRNTEAFF
TGTGCCAGCAGCTTGTTCAGGAACACTGAAGCTTTCTTT
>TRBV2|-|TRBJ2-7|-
CASSGAGNEQYF
TGTGCCAGCAGTGGCGCCGGGAACGAGCAGTACTTC
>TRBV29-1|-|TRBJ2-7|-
CSVASTYEQYF
TGCAGCGTTGCAAGTACCTACGAGCAGTACTTC
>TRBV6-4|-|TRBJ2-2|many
CASSQDTGELFF
TGTGCCAGCAGTCAGGACACCGGGGAGCTGTTTTTT
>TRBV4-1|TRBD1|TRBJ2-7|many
CASSQDRPGTGHYEQYF
TGCGCCAGCAGCCAAGATCGCCCAGGGACAGGGCACTACGAGCAGTACTTC
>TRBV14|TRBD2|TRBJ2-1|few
CASSPGLAGHEQFF
TGTGCCAGCAGCCCCGGACTAGCGGGGCATGAGCAGTTCTTC
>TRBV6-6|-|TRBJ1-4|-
CASTTVGSAGSRFF
TGTGCCAGCACCACGGTGGGCTCGGCAGGGAGCCGGTTTTTT
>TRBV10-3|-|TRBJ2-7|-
CASRDTAYEQYF
TGTGCCAGCCGAGACACAGCCTACGAGCAGTACTTC
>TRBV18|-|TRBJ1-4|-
CASSPGGSPEKLFF
TGTGCCAGCTCACCAGGGGGAAGCCCCGAAAAACTGTTTTTT
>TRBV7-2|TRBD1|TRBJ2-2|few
CASSPQQGVITGELFF
TGTGCCAGCAGCCCACAACAGGGGGTCATAACCGGGGAGCTGTTTTTT
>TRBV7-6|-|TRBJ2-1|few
CASSFVGAPGDDEQFF
TGTGCCAGCAGCTTCGTAGGGGCCCCTGGGGACGATGAGCAGTTCTTC
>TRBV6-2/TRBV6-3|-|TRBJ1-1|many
CASRPGGLNTEAFF
TGTGCCAGCCGTCCGGGGGGGTTGAACACTGAAGCTTTCTTT
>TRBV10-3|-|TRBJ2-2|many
CAISSGRTNTGELFF
TGTGCCATCAGCTCGGGACGGACAAACACCGGGGAGCTGTTTTTT
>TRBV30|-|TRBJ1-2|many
CAWSTASRLYGYTF
TGTGCCTGGAGTACCGCCTCCAGGCTCTATGGCTACACCTTC
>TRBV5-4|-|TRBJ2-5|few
CASSFRQGGKETQYF
TGTGCCAGCAGCTTCCGACAGGGAGGGAAAGAGACCCAGTACTTC
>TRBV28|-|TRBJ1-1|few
CASSLVLLPEAFF
TGTGCCAGCAGTTTAGTCCTCTTACCCGAAGCTTTCTTT
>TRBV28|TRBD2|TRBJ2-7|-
CASKLAGNSYEQYF
TGTGCCAGCAAACTAGCGGGGAACTCCTACGAGCAGTACTTC
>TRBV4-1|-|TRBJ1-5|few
CASSRDLNQPQHF
TGCGCCAGCAGTCGGGACCTCAATCAGCCCCAGCATTTT
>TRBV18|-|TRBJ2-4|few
CASSPPTVAKNIQYF
TGTGCCAGCTCACCACCGACAGTAGCCAAAAACATTCAGTACTTC
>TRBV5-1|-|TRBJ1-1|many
CASSLPTGEPTEAFF
TGCGCCAGCAGCCTACCGACGGGGGAGCCCACTGAAGCTTTCTTT
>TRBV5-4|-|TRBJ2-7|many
CASSFGAGSGEQYF
TGTGCCAGCAGCTTCGGGGCGGGTTCAGGCGAGCAGTACTTC
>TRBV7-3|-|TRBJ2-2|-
CASSFQGSTGELFF
TGTGCCAGCAGCTTCCAGGGAAGCACCGGGGAGCTGTTTTTT
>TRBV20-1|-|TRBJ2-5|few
CSASPLGLEETQYF
TGCAGTGCTAGTCCCCTCGGGCTGGAAGAGACCCAGTACTTC
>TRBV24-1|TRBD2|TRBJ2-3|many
CATSDLAGQGTDTQYF
TGTGCCACCAGTGATTTAGCGGGGCAGGGAACAGATACGCAGTATTTT
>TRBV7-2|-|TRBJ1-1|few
CASSLGEVNTEAFF
TGTGCCAGCAGCTTAGGGGAGGTGAACACTGAAGCTTTCTTT
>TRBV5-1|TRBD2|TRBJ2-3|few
CASRRRGSSTDTQYF
TGCGCCAGCAGAAGGCGGGGGAGTTCCACAGATACGCAGTATTTT
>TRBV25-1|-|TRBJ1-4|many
CASSEYGFVEKLFF
TGTGCCAGCAGTGAATATGGGTTCGTGGAAAAACTGTTTTTT
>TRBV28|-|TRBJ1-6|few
CASSSGNSPLHF
TGTGCCAGCAGTTCGGGTAATTCACCCCTCCACTTT
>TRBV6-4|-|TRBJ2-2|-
CANSASGAGELFF
TGTGCCAACAGCGCCTCAGGGGCCGGGGAGCTGTTTTTT